This T cell receptor beta chain came from a study of cytomegalovirus exposure and HLA in healthy donors (TCRdb year 2017). Study-level background: According to an earlier analysis of 550 to 700 of the donors, some 170 million T cells yielded 90 million to 140 million unique TCR beta sequences and about 280 Gb of sequence data. Among over 350 genotyped donors of the cohort, an average of around 240,000 unique TCR beta nucleotide sequences were sequenced per donor, 15% to 20% of them non-productive. In a later genetic analysis, genome-wide SNP genotypes for about 55% of the roughly 700 donors were used, and that subset was treated as a discovery cohort. Class I and class II HLA loci were covered by the typing at four-digit resolution. The later analysis used no new phenotypic data to find candidate immune exposures, relying instead on TCR beta sequences and their occurrence across donors. An early release covering over 500 HLA-typed donors comprised approximately 300 gigabases of sequencing data and some 79 million unique TCR sequences. Alongside the repertoire data, information on donor age, sex, ethnicity and CMV serostatus was compiled. The genetic ancestry cluster associated with self-reported Caucasian donors included roughly 84% of the 300 to 450 genotyped donors. Four to six DR-DQ haplotypes were handled as single units for association and clustering because linkage in the cohort was strong. Using immunosequencing, the study profiled T cell repertoires from 666 subjects and related those repertoires to cytomegalovirus serostatus. Every repertoire in the discovery cohort had been generated on one and the same sequencing platform. In an earlier analysis of several hundred of the donors, high-throughput TCR beta sequencing was used to judge whether each TCR beta V gene segment behaved as functional or pseudogenic. The aim of the study was to test whether cataloging public T cell receptors could identify signatures of past pathogen exposure. High-throughput TCR immunosequencing, statistical association of individual TCRs with disease status, and machine learning were combined to predict cytomegalovirus infection status. Typing coverage differed by locus: A, B, C, DRB1 and DQB1 were typed in about 629-630 donors, DQA1 in approximately 520, DPA1 in some 600, and DPB1 in just under 490. Along with the roughly 710-subject first cohort, a separate validation cohort of over a hundred different subjects was used. In a later analysis, previously published TCR beta repertoires from some 640 donors were re-analyzed and high-resolution HLA genotyping was added so that TCR occurrence patterns could be studied. The investigation overall reported the following: A few of the identified cytomegalovirus-associated TCR beta chains were confirmed in vitro to be specific for cytomegalovirus antigens. At a false discovery rate of 0.05, a later analysis linked 15,000 to 20,000 TCR beta sequences to specific HLA alleles. Across donors, most TCR sequences were observed very rarely, whereas some public TCRs were present in many individuals. The presence/absence analyses assumed that sequencing depth was roughly uniform across donors, and that assumption may not be true. A further reported finding was that TCR beta sequences accurately predicted the HLA-A and HLA-B alleles for most subjects in the first cohort. The only immune exposure information available for the cohort was CMV serostatus. According to the authors, the approach could potentially be generalized to other disease states and immunological phenotypes. The study listed 164 TCR beta chains as associated with cytomegalovirus. A group of highly shared sequence variants was considered likely to be a technical artifact of the sequencing pipeline. Because HLA typing was missing for some donors at each locus, association tests included only the typed subset. This cohort had only TCR beta chains sequenced, and the lack of alpha or paired-chain data limited which features could be detected. The classifier was reported to diagnose cytomegalovirus status with high specificity and sensitivity in both the original and validation cohorts. Strong co-occurrence of HLA alleles, especially DR and DQ, made assigning TCR associations to individual alleles difficult. According to a later analysis, most CMV-associated TCR beta chains appeared to be HLA-restricted, and the HLA associations seemed to be driven largely by CMV exposure. According to a later genetic analysis, donors in an Asian-associated ancestry cluster had fewer N-insertions in productive TCRs than the approximately 630-donor mean. In a later analysis, HLA-associated TCR beta chains showed more clonal expansion and lower generation probabilities than non-associated chains that were equally common. According to a later analysis, TCR association rates differed among HLA loci, with DRB1 alleles showing the most associated TCRs and HLA-C alleles showing the fewest. The earlier analysis of approximately 560 of the donors excluded some 16 rarely observed V segments, including chromosome 9 orphons, because counts were too low. According to a later analysis, parvovirus B19, influenza, CMV and Epstein-Barr virus appeared linked to several top co-occurrence clusters. In an earlier analysis of about 540 of the donors, most TCR beta V segments were observed in productive rearrangements about 87% or about 30% of the time, broadly matching IMGT annotations. V-gene and J-gene trimming of TCR beta chains was associated with a missense DCLRE1C variant in a later genetic analysis, and the association was replicated in an independent cohort. Correlated functional status among segregating V segments might be attributable to linkage disequilibrium, but an unknown experimental factor could not be ruled out.

The library relied on the immunoSEQ multiplex PCR assay. For the multiplex PCR, a mixture combining 60 forward primers for TCR Vbeta segments and 13 reverse primers for TCR Jbeta segments was used. Amplification of the CDR3 region of rearranged TCR beta genes was performed with a multiplex PCR assay on genomic DNA. On the Illumina HiSeq System, the amplified TCR beta libraries were sequenced as 87-base-pair reads. From the authors' description of their analysis: A later analysis counted approximately 76 million unique TCR beta chains across the 700 or so repertoires, and around 9.9 million of these chains were shared by at least two donors. Raw reads were error-corrected and collapsed into unique sequences by a nearest-neighbor algorithm in which closely related sequences were merged to remove PCR and sequencing errors. CDR3 sequences were aligned to IMGT reference sequences to assign V, D and J gene segments. For a sequence to be retained, a match of at least six nucleotides was required to both a V gene segment and a J gene segment. A rearrangement was called productive if the CDR3 had no stop codons and remained in frame with V and J, and every other rearrangement was called non-productive. Following IMGT convention, CDR3 was defined as the stretch from the second conserved V-encoded cysteine up to the conserved J-encoded phenylalanine. The earlier analysis of some 580 of the donors excluded any sequence lacking an unambiguous match to a single V gene segment. In an earlier analysis of approximately 590 of the donors, a V segment was called functional when productive rearrangements were above 56.7%, and segregating when the standard deviation between donors exceeded 5%. A statistical classification framework was built to diagnose cytomegalovirus status from the catalog of TCR beta chain sequences. A later analysis assigned V and J genes by comparing TCR nucleotide sequences with IMGT/GENE-DB human TR gene sequences. A later analysis assigned CDR3 sequences and most-parsimonious VDJ recombination scenarios with the TCRdist pipeline. A later analysis defined each TCR beta chain by its CDR3 amino acid sequence plus V-gene family, and excluded reads lacking a unique V-gene family. To address suspected cross-contamination and a sequencing artifact, a later analysis removed 592 highly shared, low-generation-probability nucleotide sequences. In a later analysis, a clonal expansion index was calculated for each public chain from normalized within-repertoire ranks of inferred template counts. Generation probabilities in a later analysis came from a VDJ recombination model fitted to out-of-frame rearrangements, and those results were checked against IGoR. In a later analysis, hypergeometric tests were used to score TCR-TCR, TCR-HLA and TCR-CMV co-occurrence, with a repertoire-size bias correction applied to TCR pairs. False discovery rates were estimated in a later analysis by permuting HLA or CMV assignments 20 times. In a later analysis, co-occurring TCRs were grouped using DBSCAN, and TCRdist sequence similarity was added for clustering within HLA-allele-positive subsets. For co-occurrence clustering, repertoires with fewer than 30,000 or more than 120,000 public chains were excluded, along with five or six repertoires with anomalous nucleotide sharing. This is the immuneACCESS table as TCRdb keeps it, with only in-frame sequences that have V and J called. A part of the clones is gone; compared with another copy, unresolved V genes explain less than half, and the rest is unexplained. V, J and clone size reflect that table, while D and trimming were determined from the DNA. Recorded for this sample are about 130,000 clones; more than 70% of them occurred a single time. Around 3% of the sample lies in the top ten.

In total, 600 or so healthy bone marrow donors made up the cohort. All cohort members were sampled while nominally healthy, although unrecorded immune exposures were likely present. The donor tested CMV seronegative and was one of the 352 seronegative cohort members. Every donor gave a peripheral blood sample, and the peripheral blood mononuclear cells from that sample were used for TCR beta sequencing. Genomic DNA extraction from the blood cell samples was performed with the Qiagen DNeasy Blood Extraction Kit. About this clone itself: Its recognized antigen is unknown. It has no much larger one-base neighbor in the sample; base qualities were not kept.

The sequencing input was PBMCs. This receptor was taken from a man between 40 and 49 years old in good health and CMV-seronegative.

The bases are TGCAGCGTTGCCGAGGGATCCTACGAGCAGTACTTC. Translation gives CSVAEGSYEQYF. This chain joins TRBV29-1 to TRBJ2-7; 5 matching bases give a weak D call of TRBD2. V lost 4 bases and J lost 1 base; the stretch between them is 8 bases long. The CDR3, from cysteine to phenylalanine, totals 12 residues. CDR3 DNA is the only sequence kept; it has 36 bases, read in frame from the first base. From a lookup of the germline V gene, CDR1 and CDR2 are SQVTM and ANQGSEA.